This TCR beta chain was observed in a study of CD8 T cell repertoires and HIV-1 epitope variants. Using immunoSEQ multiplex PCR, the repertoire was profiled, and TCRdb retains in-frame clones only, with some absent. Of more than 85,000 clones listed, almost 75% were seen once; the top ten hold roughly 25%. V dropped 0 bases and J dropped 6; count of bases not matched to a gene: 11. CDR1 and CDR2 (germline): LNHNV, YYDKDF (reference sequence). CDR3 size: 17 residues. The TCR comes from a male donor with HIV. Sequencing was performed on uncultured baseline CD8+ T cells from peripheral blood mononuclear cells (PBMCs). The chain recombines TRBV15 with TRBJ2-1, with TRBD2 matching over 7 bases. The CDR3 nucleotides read TGTGCCACCAGCAGAGACCTGGGGGGAGGGAACACCAATGAGCAGTTCTTC. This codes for CATSRDLGGGNTNEQFF.